This is a list of T cell receptor beta chains from one sample in a study of T cell repertoires in cytomegalovirus infection. For these TCRs, the target antigens are not known. TCRdb used MiXCR to reprocess the reads, holding one entry per CDR3 protein. The data contain roughly 100,000 distinct CDR3 sequences, over 40% of them singletons. This specimen consisted of CD8+ T cells from cultured PBMCs, obtained from culture after CMV antigen stimulation. Receptors originate from a human donor in good health (CMV status not recorded). Some clones in this sample may be carry-over from other donors' samples. Each CDR3 is given with its conserved first and last residue. The order of the fields is J gene, D gene, clone size, V gene, CDR3 DNA, CDR3 protein. A D gene is named only where the DNA matches it firmly. The size field is filled for only some rows; it gives once, few, many or a size class.

TRBJ2-7,.,.,TRBV4-1,TGCGCCAGCAGCCAAGGGAATGGGGCCTACGAGCAGTACTTC,CASSQGNGAYEQYF
TRBJ2-1,TRBD2,many,TRBV7-8,TGTGCCAGCAGCCCCGGGACTAGCGGGGGAAATGAGCAGTTCTTC,CASSPGTSGGNEQFF
TRBJ2-5,TRBD1,many,TRBV27,TGTGCCAGCAGTTTCTACGGGACAGGGGGCGAGACCCAGTACTTC,CASSFYGTGGETQYF
TRBJ2-3,.,.,TRBV7-6,TGTGCCAGCAGCTCGGCAAGGGCGGTTGTGGGTACGCAGTATTTT,CASSSARAVVGTQYF
TRBJ1-1,TRBD1,.,TRBV20-1,TGCAGTGCCCCGGGACAGGGGGTTGGTGATGAAGCTTTCTTT,CSAPGQGVGDEAFF
TRBJ2-1,.,.,TRBV4-1,TGCGCCAGCAGCCAACTAGCGCCGAACTACAATGAGCAGTTCTTC,CASSQLAPNYNEQFF
TRBJ1-4,TRBD1,few,TRBV2,TGTGCCAGCAGGCCGGGACAGGGGCACGAAAAACTGTTTTTT,CASRPGQGHEKLFF
TRBJ2-1,.,.,TRBV19,TGTGCCAGTAGTATAGGCACCCGCGGGAACAATGAGCAGTTCTTC,CASSIGTRGNNEQFF
TRBJ2-2,.,few,TRBV7-6,TGTGCCAGCAGCATCTTGCCGCCAACCGGGGAGCTGTTTTTT,CASSILPPTGELFF
TRBJ1-5,TRBD1,.,TRBV7-9,TGTGCCAGCAGCTATGGGACAGTTACTCAGCCCCAGCATTTT,CASSYGTVTQPQHF
TRBJ2-7,TRBD1,once,TRBV27,TGTGCCAGCAGCCTCTTACAGGGGGCAGTCGAGCAGTACTTC,CASSLLQGAVEQYF
TRBJ1-3,.,few,TRBV28,TGTGCCAGCAGTTTCCAACCCGGGGGCCCAGGGGCTGGAAACACCATATATTTT,CASSFQPGGPGAGNTIYF
TRBJ2-7,.,few,TRBV7-9,TGTGCCAGCAGCGGGTTGAACTCCTACGAGCAGTACTTC,CASSGLNSYEQYF
TRBJ2-5,TRBD2,few,TRBV6-1,TGTGCCAGCAGTGAAGGAATGGGAGGGGAGACCCAGTACTTC,CASSEGMGGETQYF
TRBJ2-3,.,once,TRBV19,TGTGCCAGTAGTATCCCCGGGGATACGCAGTATTTT,CASSIPGDTQYF
TRBJ2-7,.,.,TRBV28,TGTGCCAGCACCCGGGAAGGGGCCAACGAGCAGTACTTC,CASTREGANEQYF
TRBJ2-6,.,.,TRBV27,TGTGCCAGCAGTTTAATTCAGGTTGGGGCCAACGTCCTGACTTTC,CASSLIQVGANVLTF
TRBJ2-5,TRBD2,.,TRBV29-1,TGCAGCGTTGAACTCGGCCTAGCGGGGGGAGAGACCCAGTACTTC,CSVELGLAGGETQYF
TRBJ1-3,.,.,TRBV28,TGTGCCAGCAGTCCGGGGACGGGACCCCTCTCTGGAAACACCATATATTTT,CASSPGTGPLSGNTIYF
TRBJ1-2,.,.,TRBV4-1,TGCGCCAGCAGCCAAGATGGCGGGGAGAGGGACGGCTACACCTTC,CASSQDGGERDGYTF
TRBJ2-1,.,.,TRBV12-3/TRBV12-4,TGTGCCAGCAGACGAGGGGGGTCGGTCAATGAGCAGTTCTTC,CASRRGGSVNEQFF
TRBJ2-1,TRBD1,.,TRBV7-6,TGTGCCAGCAGCTTAAGGGACAGGGGGCAGGATGAGCAGTTCTTC,CASSLRDRGQDEQFF
TRBJ1-1,.,medium-sized,TRBV6-2/TRBV6-3,TGTGCCAGCAGTTACTGGGGAAACACTGAAGCTTTCTTT,CASSYWGNTEAFF
TRBJ2-1,.,.,TRBV7-9,TGTGCCAGCAGCTTAGCGTGGGAGCAGTTCTTC,CASSLAWEQFF
TRBJ2-2,.,.,TRBV7-6,TGTGCCAGCAGGTCCCCAGGCTTCGGGACCGGGGAGCTGTTTTTT,CASRSPGFGTGELFF
TRBJ1-1,.,.,TRBV11-1,TGTGCCAGCAGCTTAGAAAGGGGTGGCACTGAAGCTTTCTTT,CASSLERGGTEAFF
TRBJ2-1,TRBD2,few,TRBV7-2,TGTGCCAGCAGCTTCACCAGGCGGGGGGCCCTCTACAATGAGCAGTTCTTC,CASSFTRRGALYNEQFF
TRBJ2-3,TRBD2,few,TRBV4-2,TGTGCCAGCAGCCAAGACCTAGCGGGGCGGGCAGATACGCAGTATTTT,CASSQDLAGRADTQYF
TRBJ1-2,TRBD1,.,TRBV7-9,TGTGCCAGCAGCTTAGTGTCAGGGGGCAACTATGGCTACACCTTC,CASSLVSGGNYGYTF
TRBJ2-1,.,.,TRBV27,TGTGCCAGCAGTCCCTCCCGGGCCTATGAGCAGTTCTTC,CASSPSRAYEQFF
TRBJ2-7,.,.,TRBV7-9,TGTGCCAGCAGCGTAGTGGGGGAAGACGAGCAGTACTTC,CASSVVGEDEQYF
TRBJ2-5,TRBD2,.,TRBV10-2,TGCGCCAGCAGTGAGAGGGGACTAGCGGACCTCGGGGAGACCCAGTACTTC,CASSERGLADLGETQYF
TRBJ2-7,.,.,TRBV7-6,TGTGCCAGCATGGGGAGCTCCTACGAGCAGTACTTC,CASMGSSYEQYF
TRBJ2-1,.,.,TRBV19,TGTGCCAGTACTCCTGACCCAAACTCCTACAATGAGCAGTTCTTC,CASTPDPNSYNEQFF
TRBJ1-1,.,.,TRBV7-8,TGTGCCAGCAGCCGGGGCTCAGAAACTGAAGCTTTCTTT,CASSRGSETEAFF
TRBJ2-7,.,few,TRBV6-1,TGTGCCAGCAGCTCCCTCCCACTTGATTACTACGAGCAGTACTTC,CASSSLPLDYYEQYF
TRBJ1-6,.,once,TRBV12-5,TGTGCTAGTGGTTTATGGGGTGCGGCGAATTCACCCCTCCACTTT,CASGLWGAANSPLHF
TRBJ2-5,.,.,TRBV6-8,TGTGCCAGCAGTTACTCGGGGGACCAAGAGACCCAGTACTTC,CASSYSGDQETQYF
TRBJ1-1,.,.,TRBV19,TGTGCCAGTAGTATCGGGGCAGGGGCCCCTGAAGCTTTCTTT,CASSIGAGAPEAFF
TRBJ1-1,.,once,TRBV12-3/TRBV12-4,TGTGCCAGCAGTTTTACCGACAAGAACACTGAAGCTTTCTTT,CASSFTDKNTEAFF
TRBJ2-3,TRBD1,many,TRBV7-3,TGTGCCAGCAGCAGAGGACAGGGAGTAGCAGATACGCAGTATTTT,CASSRGQGVADTQYF
TRBJ2-5,TRBD1,.,TRBV6-2/TRBV6-3,TGTGCCAGCAGCCCCAGGGGACAGGCGTTACTGGAGACCCAGTACTTC,CASSPRGQALLETQYF
TRBJ1-1,.,.,TRBV11-3,TGTGCCAGCAGCTTAGGGTACGGGAACACTGAAGCTTTCTTT,CASSLGYGNTEAFF
TRBJ2-7,TRBD1,.,TRBV27,TGTGCCAGCAGTACCCGATGGACAGGGATTTCCTACGAGCAGTACTTC,CASSTRWTGISYEQYF
TRBJ2-5,TRBD1,.,TRBV10-3,TGTGCCATCAGTGTGGACAGGGGGGAGACCCAGTACTTC,CAISVDRGETQYF
TRBJ1-1,.,many,TRBV12-3/TRBV12-4,TGTGCCAGCATCCTAATGGGGGGAGAGAGGGTCAACACTGAAGCTTTCTTT,CASILMGGERVNTEAFF
TRBJ2-1,TRBD2,.,TRBV3-1,TGTGCCAGCAGCCCTCTAGCGGGGGGCCCTCTGAAGGAGCAGTTCTTC,CASSPLAGGPLKEQFF
TRBJ2-7,.,.,TRBV4-2,TGTGCCAGCAGCCAAGGTTCCGTTTACGAGCAGTACTTC,CASSQGSVYEQYF
TRBJ2-7,TRBD1,.,TRBV7-6,TGTGCCAGCAGCTTAAACGCGGGACAGGGTAACTACGAGCAGTACTTC,CASSLNAGQGNYEQYF
TRBJ2-4,.,once,TRBV6-6,TGTGCCAGCAGTCCGCTAGGACTGACCAAAAACATTCAGTACTTC,CASSPLGLTKNIQYF
TRBJ1-3,.,.,TRBV28,TGTGCCAGCAGTTTACCGAAACAGGGATTCGGAAACACCATATATTTT,CASSLPKQGFGNTIYF
TRBJ2-3,.,.,TRBV9,TGTGCCAGCAGCGGAAGAGCTCTCCCCACAGATACGCAGTATTTT,CASSGRALPTDTQYF